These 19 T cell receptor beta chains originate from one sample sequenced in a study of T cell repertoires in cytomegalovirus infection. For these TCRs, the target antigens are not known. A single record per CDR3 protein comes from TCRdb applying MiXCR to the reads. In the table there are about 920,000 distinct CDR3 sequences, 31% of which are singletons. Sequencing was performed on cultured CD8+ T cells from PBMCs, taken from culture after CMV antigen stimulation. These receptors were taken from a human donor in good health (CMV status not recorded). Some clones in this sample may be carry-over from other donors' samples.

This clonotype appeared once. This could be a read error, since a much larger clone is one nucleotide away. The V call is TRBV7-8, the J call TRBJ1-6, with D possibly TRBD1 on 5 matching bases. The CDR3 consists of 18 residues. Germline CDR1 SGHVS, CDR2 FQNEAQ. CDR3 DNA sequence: TGTGCCAGCAGCTTAGCGGGAGGGGAGAGCTCCTATAATTCACCCCTCGACTTT. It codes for CASSLAGGESSYNSPLDF.

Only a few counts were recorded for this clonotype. The CDR3 sequence: CASGLDQTGGYTF. CDR3 DNA: TGTGCTAGTGGTTTGGACCAAACCGGTGGCTACACCTTC. The chain links TRBV12-5 to TRBJ1-2; D is unclear. V lost 1 base to trimming and J lost 7 bases, with 10 bases between them. The CDR3 is 13 amino acids. Germline V gene sequence: CDR1 LGHNT, CDR2 FRNRAP.

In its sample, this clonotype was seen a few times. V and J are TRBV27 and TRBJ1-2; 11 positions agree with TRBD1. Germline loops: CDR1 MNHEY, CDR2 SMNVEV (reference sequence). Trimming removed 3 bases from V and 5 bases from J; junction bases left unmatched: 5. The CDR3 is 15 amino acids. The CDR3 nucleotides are TGTGCCAGCAGTTTCGGGGACAGGGGGGGATATGGCTACACCTTC. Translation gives CASSFGDRGGYGYTF.

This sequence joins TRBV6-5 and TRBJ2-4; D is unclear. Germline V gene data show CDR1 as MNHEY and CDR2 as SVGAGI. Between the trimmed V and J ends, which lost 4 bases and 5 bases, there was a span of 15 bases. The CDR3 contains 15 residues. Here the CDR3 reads CASSSETVGENIQYF. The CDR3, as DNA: TGTGCCAGCAGTTCCGAGACTGTTGGAGAAAACATTCAGTACTTC.

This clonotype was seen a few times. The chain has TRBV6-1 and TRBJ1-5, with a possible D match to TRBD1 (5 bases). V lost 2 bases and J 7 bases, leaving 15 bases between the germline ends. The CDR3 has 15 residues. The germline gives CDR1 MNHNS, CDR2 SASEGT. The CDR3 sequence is CASSEWAGNTQPQHF. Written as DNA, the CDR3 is TGTGCCAGCAGTGAATGGGCAGGGAATACGCAGCCCCAGCATTTT.

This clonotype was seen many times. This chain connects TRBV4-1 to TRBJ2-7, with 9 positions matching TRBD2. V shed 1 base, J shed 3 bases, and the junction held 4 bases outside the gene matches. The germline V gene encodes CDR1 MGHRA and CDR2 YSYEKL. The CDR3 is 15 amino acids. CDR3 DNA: TGCGCCAGCAGCCAAGGACTAGCGGAGCGCTACGAGCAGTACTTC. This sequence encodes CASSQGLAERYEQYF.

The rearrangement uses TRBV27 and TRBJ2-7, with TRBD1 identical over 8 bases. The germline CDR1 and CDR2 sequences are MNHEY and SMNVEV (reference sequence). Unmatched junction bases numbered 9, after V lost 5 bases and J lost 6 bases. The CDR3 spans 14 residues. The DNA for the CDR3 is TGTGCCAGCAGTCTCAGACAGGGGAGTCGCGAGCAGTACGTC. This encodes CASSLRQGSREQYV.

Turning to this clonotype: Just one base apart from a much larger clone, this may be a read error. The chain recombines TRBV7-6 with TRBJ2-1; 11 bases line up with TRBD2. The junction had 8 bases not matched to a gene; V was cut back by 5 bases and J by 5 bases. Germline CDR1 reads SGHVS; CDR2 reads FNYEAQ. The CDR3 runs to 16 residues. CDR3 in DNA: TGTGCCAGCAGCACAAACCTAGCGGGGGGTAACAATGAGCAGTTCTTC. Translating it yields CASSTNLAGGNNEQFF.

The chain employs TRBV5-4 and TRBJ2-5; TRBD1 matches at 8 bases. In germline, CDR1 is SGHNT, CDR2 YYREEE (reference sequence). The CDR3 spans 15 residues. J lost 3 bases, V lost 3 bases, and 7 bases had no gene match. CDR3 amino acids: CASSWSETGEETQYF. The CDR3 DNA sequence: TGTGCCAGCAGCTGGTCGGAGACAGGGGAAGAGACCCAGTACTTC.

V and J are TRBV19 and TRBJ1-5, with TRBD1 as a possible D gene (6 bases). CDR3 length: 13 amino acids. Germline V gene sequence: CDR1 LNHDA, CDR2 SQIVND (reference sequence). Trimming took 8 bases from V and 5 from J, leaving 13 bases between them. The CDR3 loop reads CASSGGAYQPQHF. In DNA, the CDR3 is TGTGCCAGTTCGGGGGGGGCCTATCAGCCCCAGCATTTT.

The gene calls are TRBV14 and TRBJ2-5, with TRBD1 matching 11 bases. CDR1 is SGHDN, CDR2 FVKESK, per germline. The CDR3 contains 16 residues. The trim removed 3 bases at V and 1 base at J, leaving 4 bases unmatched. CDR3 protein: CASSHRTGGIQETQYF. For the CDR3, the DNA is TGTGCCAGCAGCCACCGGACAGGGGGCATCCAAGAGACCCAGTACTTC.

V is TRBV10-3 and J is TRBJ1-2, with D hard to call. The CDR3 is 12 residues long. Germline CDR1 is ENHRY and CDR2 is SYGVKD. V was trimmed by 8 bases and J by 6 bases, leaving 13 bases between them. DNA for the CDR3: TGTGCCATCCTACGCATGGATCATGGCTACACCTTC. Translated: CAILRMDHGYTF.

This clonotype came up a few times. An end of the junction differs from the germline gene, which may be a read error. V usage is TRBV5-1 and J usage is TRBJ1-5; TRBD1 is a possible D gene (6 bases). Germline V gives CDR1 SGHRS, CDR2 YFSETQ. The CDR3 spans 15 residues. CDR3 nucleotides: TGCGCCAGCAGCTTGACAGGGAATAGCTATCAGCCCCAGCATTTT. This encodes CASSLTGNSYQPQHF.

In nucleotides, the CDR3 is TGTGCCAGCATCATAGGCCATGAAGCTTTCTTT. This encodes CASIIGHEAFF. The chain recombines TRBV2 with TRBJ1-1; no firm D call. Germline V gene data show CDR1 as SNHLY and CDR2 as FYNNEI. This CDR3 is built from 11 residues. V dropped 7 bases and J dropped 7 bases, with 10 bases sitting between them.

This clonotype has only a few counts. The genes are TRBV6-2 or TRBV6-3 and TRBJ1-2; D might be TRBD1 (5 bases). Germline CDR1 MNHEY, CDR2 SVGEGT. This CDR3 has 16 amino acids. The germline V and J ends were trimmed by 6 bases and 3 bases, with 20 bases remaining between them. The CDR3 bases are TGTGCCAGCAGGGAAATAGGGGAAATTGGCGACTATGGCTACACCTTC. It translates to CASREIGEIGDYGYTF.

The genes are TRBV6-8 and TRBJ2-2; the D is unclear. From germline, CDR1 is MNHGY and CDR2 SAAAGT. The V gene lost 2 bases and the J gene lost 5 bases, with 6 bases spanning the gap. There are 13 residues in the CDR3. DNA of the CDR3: TGTGCCAGCAGTTACAAAGGAACCGGGGAGCTGTTTTTT. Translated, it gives CASSYKGTGELFF.

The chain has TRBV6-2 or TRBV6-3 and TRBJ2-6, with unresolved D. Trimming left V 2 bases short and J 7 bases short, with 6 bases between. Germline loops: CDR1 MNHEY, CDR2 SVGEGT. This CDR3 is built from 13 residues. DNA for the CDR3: TGTGCCAGCAGTTACGCTTCAGCCAACGTCCTGACTTTC. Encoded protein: CASSYASANVLTF.

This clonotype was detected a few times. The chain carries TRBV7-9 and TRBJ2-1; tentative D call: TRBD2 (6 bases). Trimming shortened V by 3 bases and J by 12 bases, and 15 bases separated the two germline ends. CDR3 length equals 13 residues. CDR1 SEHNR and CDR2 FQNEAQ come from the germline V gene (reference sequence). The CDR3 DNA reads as TGTGCCAGCAGCTTCTCTCCCGGGAGAGGGCAGTTCTTC. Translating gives CASSFSPGRGQFF. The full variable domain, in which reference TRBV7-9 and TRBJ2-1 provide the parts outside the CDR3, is DTGVSQNPRHKITKRGQNVTFRCDPISEHNRLYWYRQTLGQGPEFLTYFQNEAQLEKSRLLSDRFSAERPKGSFSTLEIQRTEQGDSAMYLCASSFSPGRGQFFGPGTRLTVL.

The CDR3 is CASSYGQSSGNTIYF. The CDR3 bases are TGTGCCAGCAGTTACGGCCAGAGCTCTGGAAACACCATATATTTT. This rearrangement joins TRBV6-2 or TRBV6-3 to TRBJ1-3, with D hard to call. V was cut by 2 bases and J by 0 bases, with 8 bases left in between. This CDR3 is built from 15 residues. In germline, CDR1 is MNHEY, CDR2 SVGEGT.